The table lists the clone carrying this T cell receptor (beta chain) with a count of one. What it binds is not known. V lost 4 bases to trimming and J lost 5 bases; unmatched junction nucleotides: 12. This CDR3 contains 15 residues. Germline lookup yields CDR1 SGHRS and CDR2 YFSETQ. The data are from a study of cytomegalovirus exposure and HLA in healthy donors. Findings of the study overall: The majority of CMV-associated TCR beta chains were reported as apparently HLA-restricted in a later analysis. Association of roughly 18,000 TCR beta sequences with HLA alleles was found at 0.05 false discovery rate in a later analysis. High sensitivity and specificity were reportedly achieved when the classifier diagnosed cytomegalovirus status.

Vbeta (60) and Jbeta (13) primers were used in the PCR. The repertoire was sequenced with immunoSEQ multiplex PCR; TCRdb's copy has only in-frame clones and lacks some. The sample includes some 90,000 clones, roughly three quarters of them seen just once. The clonotype originates from a man aged 25-45 years in good health and CMV-seronegative. This chain links TRBV5-1 with TRBJ2-7, with TRBD2 matching over 7 bases. Specimen: PBMCs. The CDR3 reads CASSLIGGREDEQYF. CDR3 sequence (DNA): TGCGCCAGCAGCCTTATTGGTGGGAGGGAAGACGAGCAGTACTTC.